This T cell receptor (beta chain) was found in a study of cytomegalovirus exposure and HLA in healthy donors (dated by TCRdb to 2015 to 2018). About the investigation overall: An earlier analysis of some 550 of the donors reported roughly 270 Gb of sequence data and 120 million or so unique TCR beta sequences from roughly 200 million T cells. An early release that covered roughly 600 HLA-typed donors contained approximately 320 gigabases of sequencing data and 70 million to 100 million unique TCR sequences. Of the approximately 400 genotyped donors, 75% to 85% were placed in the genetic ancestry cluster associated with self-reported Caucasian donors. The aim of the study was to test whether cataloging public T cell receptors could identify signatures of past pathogen exposure. The study profiled the T cell repertoires of 550 to 700 subjects by immunosequencing and related them to cytomegalovirus serostatus. Along with the roughly 700-subject first cohort, a separate validation cohort of around 120 different subjects was used. The study combined high-throughput TCR immunosequencing, statistical association of individual TCRs with disease status, and machine learning to predict cytomegalovirus infection status. A later analysis re-examined previously published TCR beta repertoires from hundreds of donors and added high-resolution HLA genotyping to investigate patterns of TCR occurrence. Rather than using new phenotypic data, the later analysis identified candidate immune exposures from TCR beta sequences and from how often those sequences occurred across donors. An earlier analysis of approximately 630 of the donors applied high-throughput TCR beta sequencing to assess whether each TCR beta V gene segment acted as functional or pseudogenic. Alongside the repertoire data, information on donor age, sex, ethnicity and CMV serostatus was compiled. Genome-wide SNP genotypes for about three fifths of the roughly 700 donors were used in a later genetic analysis, which treated that subset as a discovery cohort. All discovery cohort repertoires had been generated using a single sequencing platform. Both class I and class II loci were covered by HLA typing, at four-digit resolution. The number of typed donors differed by locus: roughly 620-630 for A, B, C, DRB1 and DQB1; approximately 540 for DQA1; approximately 600 for DPA1; and about 470 for DPB1. Because of strong linkage in the cohort, four to six DR-DQ haplotypes were treated as single units for association and clustering. On average, over 200,000 unique TCR beta nucleotide sequences were sequenced per donor among some 420 genotyped donors of the cohort, with roughly 20% of those sequences being non-productive. General findings and caveats noted by the study authors: Because HLA typing was missing for some donors at each locus, association tests included only the typed subset. While some public TCRs were present in many individuals, most TCR sequences turned up only very rarely across donors. Presence/absence analyses assumed roughly uniform sequencing depth across donors, an assumption that may not hold. A few of the identified cytomegalovirus-associated TCR beta chains were confirmed in vitro to be specific for cytomegalovirus antigens. A cluster of highly shared sequence variants was judged likely to represent a technical artifact of the sequencing pipeline. A further reported finding was that TCR beta sequences accurately predicted the HLA-A and HLA-B alleles for most subjects in the first cohort. In a later analysis, most CMV-associated TCR beta chains were found to appear HLA-restricted, with HLA associations seemingly driven largely by CMV exposure. A later genetic analysis associated a missense DCLRE1C variant with V-gene and J-gene trimming of TCR beta chains, and an independent cohort replicated the association. Because counts were too low, seventeen rarely observed V segments, including chromosome 9 orphons, were excluded from the earlier analysis of 587 of the donors. Because the 87-base-pair reads could not distinguish some IMGT-functional V segments, including TRBV6-2 and TRBV6-3, those segments were excluded. This cohort had only TCR beta chains sequenced, and the lack of alpha or paired-chain data limited which features could be detected. Immune exposure information for the cohort was limited to CMV serostatus. The classifier was reported to diagnose cytomegalovirus status with high specificity and sensitivity in both the original cohort and the validation cohort. In a later genetic analysis, fewer N-insertions in productive TCRs were reported among donors in an Asian-associated ancestry cluster than the roughly 700-donor mean. When HLA alleles, especially DR and DQ, strongly co-occurred, attributing TCR associations to individual alleles was difficult. It was suggested by the authors that the approach could potentially be generalized to other disease states and immunological phenotypes. A total of roughly 160 TCR beta chains were listed by the study as associated with cytomegalovirus. An earlier analysis of roughly 570 of the donors showed that most TCR beta V segments appeared in productive rearrangements either about 87% or about 30% of the time, which broadly matched IMGT annotations. In a later analysis, around 15,000 TCR beta sequences were associated with specific HLA alleles at a false discovery rate of 0.05. A later analysis reported that several top co-occurrence clusters appeared linked to parvovirus B19, influenza, CMV and Epstein-Barr virus. Linkage disequilibrium might explain the correlated functional status among segregating V segments, but an unknown experimental factor could not be ruled out. In a later analysis, HLA-associated TCR beta chains were found to be more clonally expanded and to have lower generation probabilities than equally common non-associated chains. A later analysis found that TCR association rates varied across HLA loci, with DRB1 alleles showing the most associated TCRs and HLA-C alleles the fewest.

Remarks on this clone: Its antigen specificity is not known. No qualities accompany the bases; no much larger clone lies one base away.

The cohort consisted of 600 to 750 healthy bone marrow donors. At the time of sampling, every cohort member was nominally healthy, though immune exposures that went unrecorded were likely present. The donor tested CMV seropositive and was one of the 289 seropositive cohort members. A peripheral blood sample was provided by each donor, and peripheral blood mononuclear cells were used for TCR beta sequencing. The Qiagen DNeasy Blood Extraction Kit was used to extract genomic DNA from the blood cell samples. Library preparation used the immunoSEQ multiplex PCR assay. A mixture of 60 forward primers for TCR Vbeta segments and 13 reverse primers for TCR Jbeta segments was used in the multiplex PCR. Amplification of the CDR3 region of rearranged TCR beta genes was performed with a multiplex PCR assay on genomic DNA. Amplified TCR beta libraries were sequenced as 87-base-pair reads on the Illumina HiSeq System. The original pipeline was this. A later analysis tallied roughly 80 million unique TCR beta chains across the approximately 670 repertoires, and 10 million to 11 million of those chains were shared by two or more donors. A nearest-neighbor algorithm error-corrected the raw reads and collapsed the reads into unique sequences, merging closely related sequences to remove PCR and sequencing errors. CDR3 sequences were aligned to IMGT reference sequences to assign V, D and J gene segments. For a sequence to be retained, a match of at least six nucleotides to both a V gene segment and a J gene segment was required. A rearrangement was called productive if the CDR3 had no stop codons and remained in frame with V and J, and every other rearrangement was called non-productive. Following IMGT convention, CDR3 was defined as the stretch from the second conserved V-encoded cysteine up to the conserved J-encoded phenylalanine. The earlier analysis of about 500 of the donors excluded sequences that lacked an unambiguous match to a single V gene segment. An earlier analysis of a few hundred of the donors classified V segments as functional when productive rearrangements were above 56.7% and as segregating when the standard deviation between donors was above 5%. To diagnose cytomegalovirus status from the catalog of TCR beta chain sequences, a statistical classification framework was built. A later analysis assigned V and J genes by comparing TCR nucleotide sequences with IMGT/GENE-DB human TR gene sequences. Using the TCRdist pipeline, a later analysis assigned CDR3 sequences along with most-parsimonious VDJ recombination scenarios. In a later analysis, each TCR beta chain was defined by its CDR3 amino acid sequence together with its V-gene family, and reads lacking a unique V-gene family were excluded. As a way to deal with suspected cross-contamination and a sequencing artifact, a later analysis dropped approximately 590 nucleotide sequences that were highly shared and had low generation probability. In a later analysis, a clonal expansion index for each public chain was calculated from normalized within-repertoire ranks of inferred template counts. A later analysis computed generation probabilities with a VDJ recombination model fitted to out-of-frame rearrangements, and checked the results against IGoR. Hypergeometric tests were used in a later analysis to score TCR-TCR, TCR-HLA and TCR-CMV co-occurrence, with a repertoire-size bias correction applied to the TCR pairs. To estimate false discovery rates, a later analysis permuted the HLA or CMV assignments 20 times. A later analysis grouped co-occurring TCRs with DBSCAN, adding TCRdist sequence similarity when clustering within HLA-allele-positive subsets. For co-occurrence clustering, repertoires with fewer than 30,000 or more than 120,000 public chains were excluded, along with about five repertoires with anomalous nucleotide sharing. TCRdb holds this immuneACCESS table with in-frame rearrangements only. Some clones are missing; in checked studies, unresolved V genes explain under half, and the rest has no known cause. That table supplies the V and J calls and clone size; D and trimming were determined from the DNA. The sample table records around 150,000 clones; 80% to 85% of these occur just once. The leading ten clones occupy roughly 7.7% of the sample.

CDR1 and CDR2 were assigned from the germline V gene as SGHRS and YFSETQ. V is clipped by 2 bases and J by 5 bases, and the sequence between their germline boundaries is 10 bases long. The CDR3 covers 13 residues, taking in both the cysteine and the phenylalanine. Here the CDR3 DNA is all that survives: 39 bases in frame from base 1. The chain was built from TRBV5-1 and TRBJ2-5, with a weak D call of TRBD2 (5 bases match). The sequence was obtained from a woman between 50 and 59 years old in good health and CMV-seropositive. Specimen: PBMCs. This receptor has the CDR3 CASSFGLFETQYF. The bases read TGCGCCAGCAGCTTTGGACTTTTTGAGACCCAGTACTTC.